This TCR beta chain was captured in a study of identical twins. Looked up from germline, CDR1 is DFQATT and CDR2 is SNEGSKA (reference sequence). This CDR3 spans 13 amino acids. V was pared by 0 bases and J by 5 bases, with 10 bases between. TCRdb itself ran the 5' RACE reads through MiXCR, one entry per CDR3 protein. Of approximately 210,000 distinct CDR3 sequences listed, 9.4% are singletons. Overall study findings and caveats: Out-of-frame alpha sequences shared by twins were enriched for low generation probability.

Of note for this clonotype: Its matching antigen is unknown.

The receptor comes from a woman in her late teens or twenties in good health. The V call is TRBV20-1, the J call TRBJ2-5; D might be TRBD1 (5 bases). The sequenced sample was memory (CD45RO+) T cells sorted from blood. The CDR3 sequence: CSARDHRPETQYF. CDR3 coding DNA: TGCAGTGCTAGAGATCACAGGCCGGAGACCCAGTACTTC.